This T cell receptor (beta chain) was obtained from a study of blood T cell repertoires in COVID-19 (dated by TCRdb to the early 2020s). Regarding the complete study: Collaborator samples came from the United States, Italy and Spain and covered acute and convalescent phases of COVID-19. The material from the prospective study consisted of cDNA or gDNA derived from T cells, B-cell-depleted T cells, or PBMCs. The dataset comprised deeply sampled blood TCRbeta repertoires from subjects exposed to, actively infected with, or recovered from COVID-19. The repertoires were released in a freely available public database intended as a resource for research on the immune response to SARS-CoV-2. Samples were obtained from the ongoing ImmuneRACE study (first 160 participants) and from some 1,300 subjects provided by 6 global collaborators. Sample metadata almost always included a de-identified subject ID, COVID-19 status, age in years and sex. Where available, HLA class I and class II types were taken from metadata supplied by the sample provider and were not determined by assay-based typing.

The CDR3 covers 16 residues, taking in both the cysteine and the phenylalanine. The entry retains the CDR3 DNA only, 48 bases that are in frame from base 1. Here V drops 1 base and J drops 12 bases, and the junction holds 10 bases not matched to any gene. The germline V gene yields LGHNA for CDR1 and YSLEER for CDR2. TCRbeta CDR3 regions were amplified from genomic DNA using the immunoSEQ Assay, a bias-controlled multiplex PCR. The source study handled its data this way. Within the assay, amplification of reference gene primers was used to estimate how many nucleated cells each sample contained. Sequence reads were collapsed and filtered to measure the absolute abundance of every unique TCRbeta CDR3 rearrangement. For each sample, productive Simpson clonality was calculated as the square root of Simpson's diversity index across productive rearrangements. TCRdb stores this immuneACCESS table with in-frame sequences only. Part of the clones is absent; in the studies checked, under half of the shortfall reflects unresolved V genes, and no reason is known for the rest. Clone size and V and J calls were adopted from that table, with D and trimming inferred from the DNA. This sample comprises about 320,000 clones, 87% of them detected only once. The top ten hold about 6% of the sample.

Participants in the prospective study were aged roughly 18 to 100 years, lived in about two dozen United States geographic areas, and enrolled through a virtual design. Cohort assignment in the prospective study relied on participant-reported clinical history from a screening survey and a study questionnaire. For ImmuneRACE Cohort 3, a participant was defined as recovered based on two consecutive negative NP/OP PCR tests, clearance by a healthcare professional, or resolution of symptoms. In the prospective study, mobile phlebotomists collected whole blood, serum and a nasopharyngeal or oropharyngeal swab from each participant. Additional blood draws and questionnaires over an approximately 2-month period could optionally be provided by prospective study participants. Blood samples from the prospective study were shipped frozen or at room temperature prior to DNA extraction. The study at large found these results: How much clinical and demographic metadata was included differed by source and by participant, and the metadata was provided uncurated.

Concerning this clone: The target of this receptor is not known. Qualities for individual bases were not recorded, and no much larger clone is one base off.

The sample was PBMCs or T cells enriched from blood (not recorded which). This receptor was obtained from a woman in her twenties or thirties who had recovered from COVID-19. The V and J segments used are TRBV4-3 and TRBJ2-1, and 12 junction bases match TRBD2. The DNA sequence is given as TGCGCCAGCAGCCAAGTGGCTAGCGGGGGGGCCATTAGGCAGTTCTTC. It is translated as CASSQVASGGAIRQFF.